In this sample, the clone carrying this T cell receptor beta chain turned up a few times. This sample is part of a study of blood T cell repertoires in COVID-19. The wider study: Samples representing acute and convalescent COVID-19 were sourced from the United States, Italy and Spain. T cells, B-cell-depleted T cells, or PBMCs provided the cDNA or gDNA that served as material.

J lost 4 bases, V lost 6 bases, and 7 bases had no gene match. Germline CDR1 reads SGHRS; CDR2 reads YFSETQ. The CDR3 consists of 15 residues. As handled by the study authors: Scientists estimated how many nucleated cells there were by amplifying reference gene primers. Clones were read by immunoSEQ multiplex PCR, and TCRdb kept only the in-frame ones, dropping some. V, J and clone size were drawn from that table, and D and trimming were deduced from the DNA. This sample has tens of thousands of clones, with more than 75% found just once. The sample was peripheral blood. The TCR originated in a human donor in a cohort sampled during active COVID-19. The rearrangement joins TRBV5-1 to TRBJ2-2, with 9 positions matching TRBD1. The DNA for the CDR3 is TGCGCCAGCAAAACAGGGGGCTTACGCACCGGGGAGCTGTTTTTT. It encodes CASKTGGLRTGELFF.